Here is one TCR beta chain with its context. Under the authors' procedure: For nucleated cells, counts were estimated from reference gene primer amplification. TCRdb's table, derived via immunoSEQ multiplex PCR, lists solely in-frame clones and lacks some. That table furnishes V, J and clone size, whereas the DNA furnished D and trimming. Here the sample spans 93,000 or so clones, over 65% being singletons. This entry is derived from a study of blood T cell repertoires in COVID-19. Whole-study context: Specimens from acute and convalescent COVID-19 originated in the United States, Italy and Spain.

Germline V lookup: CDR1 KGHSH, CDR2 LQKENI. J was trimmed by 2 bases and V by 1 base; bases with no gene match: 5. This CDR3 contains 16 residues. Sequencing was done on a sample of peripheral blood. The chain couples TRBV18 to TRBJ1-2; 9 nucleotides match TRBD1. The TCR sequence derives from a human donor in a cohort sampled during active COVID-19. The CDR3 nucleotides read TGTGCCAGCTCACCACAAAGGACAGGGGAGAACTATGGCTACACCTTC. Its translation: CASSPQRTGENYGYTF.